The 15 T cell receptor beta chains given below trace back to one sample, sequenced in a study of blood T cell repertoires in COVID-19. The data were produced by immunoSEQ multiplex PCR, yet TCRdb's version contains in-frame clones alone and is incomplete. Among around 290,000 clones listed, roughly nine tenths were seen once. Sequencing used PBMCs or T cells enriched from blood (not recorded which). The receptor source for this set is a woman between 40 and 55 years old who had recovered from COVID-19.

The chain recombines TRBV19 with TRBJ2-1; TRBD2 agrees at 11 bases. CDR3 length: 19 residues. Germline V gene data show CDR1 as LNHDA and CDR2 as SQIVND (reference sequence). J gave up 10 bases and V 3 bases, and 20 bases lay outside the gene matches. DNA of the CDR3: TGTGCCAGTAGTATTAGTAGCGGGGGGGTTCGTGAGAACAGGTGGGAGCAGTTCTTC. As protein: CASSISSGGVRENRWEQFF.

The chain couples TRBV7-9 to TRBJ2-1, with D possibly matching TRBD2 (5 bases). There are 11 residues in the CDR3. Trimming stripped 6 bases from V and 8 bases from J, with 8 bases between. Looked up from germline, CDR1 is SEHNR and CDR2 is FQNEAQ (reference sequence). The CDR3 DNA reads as TGTGCCAGCAGTCAAGCGGATGAGCAGTTCTTC. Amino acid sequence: CASSQADEQFF.

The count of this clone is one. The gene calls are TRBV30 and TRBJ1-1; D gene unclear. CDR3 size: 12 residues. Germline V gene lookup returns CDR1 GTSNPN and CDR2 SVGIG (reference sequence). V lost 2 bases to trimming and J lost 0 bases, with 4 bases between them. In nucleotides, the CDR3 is TGTGCCTGGAGTCCGGTGAACACTGAAGCTTTCTTT. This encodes CAWSPVNTEAFF.

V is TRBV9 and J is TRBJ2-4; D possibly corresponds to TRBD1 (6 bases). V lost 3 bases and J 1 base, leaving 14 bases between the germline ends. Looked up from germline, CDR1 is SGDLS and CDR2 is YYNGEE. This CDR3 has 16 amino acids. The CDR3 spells CASSEGHSVAKNIQYF. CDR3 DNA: TGTGCCAGCAGCGAGGGACACTCTGTCGCCAAAAACATTCAGTACTTC. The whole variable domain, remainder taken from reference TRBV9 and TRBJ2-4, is DSGVTQTPKHLITATGQRVTLRCSPRSGDLSVYWYQQSLDQGLQFLIQYYNGEERAKGNILERFSAQQFPDLHSELNLSSLELGDSALYFCASSEGHSVAKNIQYFGAGTRLSVL.

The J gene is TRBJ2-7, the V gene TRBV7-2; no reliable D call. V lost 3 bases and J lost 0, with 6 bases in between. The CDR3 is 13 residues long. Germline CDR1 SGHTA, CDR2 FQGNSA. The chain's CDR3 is CASSFDNSYEQYF. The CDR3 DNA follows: TGTGCCAGCAGCTTTGACAACTCCTACGAGCAGTACTTC.

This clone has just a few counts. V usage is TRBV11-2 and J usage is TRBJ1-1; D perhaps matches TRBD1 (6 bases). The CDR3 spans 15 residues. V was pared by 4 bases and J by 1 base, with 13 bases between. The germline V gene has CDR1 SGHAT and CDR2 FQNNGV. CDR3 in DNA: TGTGCCAGCAGCTCCGGGGGGGCTTGGAACACTGAAGCTTTCTTT. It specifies CASSSGGAWNTEAFF.

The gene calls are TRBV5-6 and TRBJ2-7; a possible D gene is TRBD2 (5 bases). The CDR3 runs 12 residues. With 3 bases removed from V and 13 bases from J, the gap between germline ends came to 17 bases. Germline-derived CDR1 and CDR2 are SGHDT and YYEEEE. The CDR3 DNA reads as TGTGCCAGCAGCTACCGTGGACTTTTGGACTACTTC. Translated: CASSYRGLLDYF. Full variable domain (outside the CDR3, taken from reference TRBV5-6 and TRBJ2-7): DAGVTQSPTHLIKTRGQQVTLRCSPKSGHDTVSWYQQALGQGPQFIFQYYEEEERQRGNFPDRFSGHQFPNYSSELNVNALLLGDSALYLCASSYRGLLDYFGPGTRLTVT.

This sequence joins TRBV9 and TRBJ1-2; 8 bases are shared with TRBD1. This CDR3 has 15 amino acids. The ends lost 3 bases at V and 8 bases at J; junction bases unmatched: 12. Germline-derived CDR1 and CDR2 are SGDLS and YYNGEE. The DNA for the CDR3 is TGTGCCAGCAGCGCCGAAACAGGGGGGACGGGCGGCTACACCTTC. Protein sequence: CASSAETGGTGGYTF.

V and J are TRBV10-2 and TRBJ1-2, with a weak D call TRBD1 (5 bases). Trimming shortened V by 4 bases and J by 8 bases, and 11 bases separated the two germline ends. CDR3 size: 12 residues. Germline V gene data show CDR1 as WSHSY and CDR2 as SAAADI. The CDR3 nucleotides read TGCGCCAGCAGTGGGCAGGGAGGCGGCTACACCTTC. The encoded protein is CASSGQGGGYTF.

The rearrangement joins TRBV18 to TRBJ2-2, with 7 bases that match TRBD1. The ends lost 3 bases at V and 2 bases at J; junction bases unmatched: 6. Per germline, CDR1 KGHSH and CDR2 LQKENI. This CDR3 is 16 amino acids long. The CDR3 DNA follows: TGTGCCAGCTCACCGTTTGGACAGGATAACACCGGGGAGCTGTTTTTT. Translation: CASSPFGQDNTGELFF.

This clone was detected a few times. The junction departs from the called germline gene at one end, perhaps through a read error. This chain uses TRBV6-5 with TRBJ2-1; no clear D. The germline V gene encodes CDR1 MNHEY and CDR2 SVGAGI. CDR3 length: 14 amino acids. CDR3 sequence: CASSPSLSSNEQFF. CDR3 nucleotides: TGTGCCAGCAGTCCTTCCTTATCCTCCAATGAGCAGTTCTTC.

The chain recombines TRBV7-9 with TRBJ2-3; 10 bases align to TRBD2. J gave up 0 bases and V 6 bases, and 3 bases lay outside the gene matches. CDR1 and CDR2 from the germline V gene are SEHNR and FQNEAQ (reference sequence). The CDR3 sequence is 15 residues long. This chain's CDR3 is CASRGSGRSTDTQYF. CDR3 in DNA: TGTGCCAGCAGGGGTAGCGGGAGGAGCACAGATACGCAGTATTTT.

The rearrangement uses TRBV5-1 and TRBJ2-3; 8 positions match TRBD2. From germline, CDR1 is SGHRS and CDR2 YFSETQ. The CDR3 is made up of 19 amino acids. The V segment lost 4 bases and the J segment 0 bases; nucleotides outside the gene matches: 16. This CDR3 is CASSVQGAGDTPSTDTQYF. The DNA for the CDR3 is TGCGCCAGCAGCGTCCAGGGAGCGGGGGATACTCCTAGCACAGATACGCAGTATTTT.

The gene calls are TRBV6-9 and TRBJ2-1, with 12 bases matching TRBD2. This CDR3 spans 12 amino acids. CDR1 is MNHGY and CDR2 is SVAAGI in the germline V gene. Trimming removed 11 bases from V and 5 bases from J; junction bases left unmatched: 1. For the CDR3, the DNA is TGTGCCCGGACTAGCGGGGACAATGAGCAGTTCTTC. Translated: CARTSGDNEQFF.

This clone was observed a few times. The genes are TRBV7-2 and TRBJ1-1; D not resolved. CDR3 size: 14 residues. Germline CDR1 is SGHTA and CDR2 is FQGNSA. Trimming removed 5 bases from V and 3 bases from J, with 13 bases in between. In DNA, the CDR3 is TGTGCCAGCAGCGCCGGACTTTTGTACACTGAAGCTTTCTTT. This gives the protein CASSAGLLYTEAFF.